This TCR beta chain was documented in a study of CXCR3-negative and CXCR3-positive naive CD8 T cells. Naivety in CD8+ T cells corresponded to a CD45RO-CCR7+CD27+CD95- phenotype. The libraries of TRB cDNA were constructed through 5' RACE using UMI labels. Reprocessing the 5' RACE reads, TCRdb reports a single entry for every CDR3 protein and omits DNA. Recorded here are about 8,500 distinct CDR3 sequences; the top ten clones represent more than 2%. Germline V gene lookup returns CDR1 SQVTM and CDR2 ANQGSEA. CDR3 length: 13 residues. This chain uses TRBV29-1 with TRBJ2-2; there is no DNA to check the TCRdb D call of TRBD1. Sequenced sample: naive CXCR3- CD8+ T cells from blood. Indicated subset: CD45RO-CCR7+CD27+CD95- naive CD8+ T cells lacking CXCR3 (TNR3-). The clonotype originates from a human donor in good health. Some clones in this sample may be carry-over from other donors' samples. CDR3 sequence reads: CSAGQANTGELFF.